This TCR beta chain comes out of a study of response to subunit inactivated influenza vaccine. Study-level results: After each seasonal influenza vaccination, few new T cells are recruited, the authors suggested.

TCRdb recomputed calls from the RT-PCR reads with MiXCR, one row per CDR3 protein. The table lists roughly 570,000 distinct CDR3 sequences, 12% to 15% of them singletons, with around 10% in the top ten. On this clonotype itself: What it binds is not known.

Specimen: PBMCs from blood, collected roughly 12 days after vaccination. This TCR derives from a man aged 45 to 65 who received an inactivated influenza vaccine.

The chain's CDR3 is CASSSRTGRNNSPLHF. The CDR3 region has the DNA TGTGCCAGCAGCTCACGGACAGGACGGAATAATTCACCCCTCCACTTT. V and J are TRBV6-1 and TRBJ1-6; 7 bases are a match to TRBD1. The V segment lost 6 bases and the J segment 5 bases; nucleotides outside the gene matches: 10. The germline V gene has CDR1 MNHNS and CDR2 SASEGT. The CDR3 runs to 16 residues.